This entry lists 10 T cell receptor beta chains sequenced from one sample in a study of CD8+CD57+ T cells in acquired aplastic anemia. Only patients with CD8+CD57+ cell expansion on flow cytometry were chosen for sequencing. Template material for TCR beta VDJ and CDR3 profiling consisted of genomic DNA. TCRdb redid the calling of the reads with MiXCR, one entry per CDR3 protein. The data contain 150,000 to 200,000 distinct CDR3 sequences, over 40% of them seen just once; the ten biggest clones take up roughly 2.9%. Sequencing was done on a sample of sorted CD4+, CD8+, or CD8+CD57+ T cells (not recorded which) from PBMCs. These receptors came from a human donor with aplastic anemia.

In the case of this clonotype: One end of the junction fails to match germline, which may point to a read error. This chain uses TRBV6-2 or TRBV6-3 with TRBJ1-1; 8 bases are shared with TRBD1. CDR3 length: 14 residues. The germline gives CDR1 MNHEY, CDR2 SVGEGT. CDR3 in DNA: TGTGCCAGCAGACTATCAGACAGGGGAGCTGAAGCTTCCTTT. As protein: CASRLSDRGAEASF.

This clonotype was seen at least ten times. The chain recombines TRBV7-9 with TRBJ1-4; 8 nucleotides align to TRBD1. This CDR3 has 15 amino acids. J was trimmed by 2 bases and V by 5 bases; bases with no gene match: 4. Germline V lookup: CDR1 SEHNR, CDR2 FQNEAQ (reference sequence). For the CDR3, the DNA is TGTGCCAGCAGCGTAGACAGGGGTACTAATGAAAAACTGTTTTTT. Encoded protein: CASSVDRGTNEKLFF.

The V gene is TRBV20-1, the J gene TRBJ1-5, with D unresolved. The CDR3 length is 12 residues. Germline assignment: CDR1 DFQATT and CDR2 SNEGSKA (reference sequence). The ends were cut back, 4 bases at V and 6 bases at J, with 10 bases in the middle. CDR3 residues: CSATTTGQPQHF. CDR3 coding DNA: TGCAGTGCTACTACTACTGGTCAGCCCCAGCATTTT.

In its sample, this clonotype was seen a few times. No conserved phenylalanine or tryptophan is present at the end of the CDR3, so a read error is the likely explanation. The V call is TRBV4-2, the J call TRBJ2-1; D is unresolved. Germline V gene lookup returns CDR1 LGHNA and CDR2 YNFKEQ. This CDR3 comprises 15 residues. V lost 7 bases to trimming and J lost 0 bases, with 13 bases between them. In DNA, the CDR3 is TGTGCCAGCACCGCCCGGTTGGGCTCCTACAATGAGCAGTTCCTC. Translating gives CASTARLGSYNEQFL.

V and J are TRBV6-1 and TRBJ2-1; 14 positions agree with TRBD2. The ends lost 0 bases at V and 7 bases at J; junction bases unmatched: 8. Germline CDR1 is MNHNS and CDR2 is SASEGT. The CDR3 is 18 residues long. This CDR3 is CASSEARGLAGVGNEQFF. The DNA for the CDR3 is TGTGCCAGCAGTGAAGCCCGGGGACTAGCGGGAGTGGGGAATGAGCAGTTCTTC.

This rearrangement joins TRBV15 to TRBJ2-1; D may be TRBD2 (6 bases). This CDR3 contains 17 residues. The V gene's germline CDR1 is LNHNV and CDR2 YYDKDF (reference sequence). V was shortened by 1 base and J by 4 bases, with 17 bases between the two germline ends. The CDR3 region is CATSRVSGAVTYNEQFF. In DNA form, the CDR3 reads TGTGCCACCAGCAGAGTTTCGGGAGCTGTTACATACAATGAGCAGTTCTTC.

In its sample, this clonotype was seen many times. This chain connects TRBV7-9 to TRBJ1-2; 7 nucleotides align to TRBD1. Germline V gene data show CDR1 as SEHNR and CDR2 as FQNEAQ (reference sequence). The CDR3 is 15 residues long. V lost 6 bases, J lost 4 bases, and 11 bases stayed unmatched. CDR3 loop: CASSLSGTAVYGYTF. CDR3 DNA sequence: TGTGCCAGCAGTTTATCCGGGACAGCGGTCTATGGCTACACCTTC.

The CDR3 spells CAISELAGGYNEQYF. CDR3 bases: TGTGCCATCAGTGAACTAGCGGGAGGGTACAATGAGCAGTATTTT. This sequence joins TRBV10-3 and TRBJ2-3, with 13 bases lining up with TRBD2. This CDR3 spans 15 amino acids. V gave up 3 bases and J gave up 11 bases; unmatched junction bases: 8. The germline CDR1 and CDR2 sequences are ENHRY and SYGVKD.

This clonotype was detected only a few times. The genes are TRBV27 and TRBJ2-2; a possible D gene is TRBD1 (6 bases). This CDR3 region has 16 residues. The V gene lost 4 bases and the J gene lost 3 bases, with 15 bases spanning the gap. CDR1 is MNHEY and CDR2 is SMNVEV in the germline V gene (reference sequence). The CDR3 DNA follows: TGTGCCAGCAGTTCCTACAGGGTAGAGTACACCGGGGAGCTGTTTTTT. Amino acid sequence: CASSSYRVEYTGELFF.

This clonotype was seen at least ten times. The chain is built from TRBV6-1 and TRBJ2-1; the D is unclear. This CDR3 has 14 residues. Deletions cut 4 bases from V and 4 bases from J, with 11 bases between. Germline assignment: CDR1 MNHNS and CDR2 SASEGT. DNA for the CDR3: TGTGCCAGCAGTGGGACGTTCACGTACAATGAGCAGTTCTTC. Its protein is CASSGTFTYNEQFF.